The present entry profiles one TCR beta chain with its context. As yet, its antigen is unknown. Trimming pared 6 bases from V and 6 bases from J, leaving 14 bases between. This CDR3 has 13 residues. The germline gives CDR1 MDHEN, CDR2 SYDVKM. Only in-frame clones appear in the TCRdb table, and some are missing; sequencing was by immunoSEQ multiplex PCR. The sample carries some 110,000 clones, just under 95% recorded once. This sample is drawn from a study of graft-versus-host responses after intestinal transplantation. Study at large: Anti-thymocyte globulin served as induction for all recipients, who then took tacrolimus and steroids for 3 to 4 years.

The specimen comprised unstimulated CD8+ T cells sorted from spleen or lymph node cells, sampled before transplant. The chain links TRBV28 to TRBJ1-1; a possible D gene is TRBD1 (5 bases). The source of this sequence is a human donor who was the organ donor for an intestinal transplant. The CDR3 sequence: CASSIVGGAEAFF. The CDR3 DNA reads TGTGCCAGCAGCATTGTGGGGGGGGCTGAAGCTTTCTTT.